These 6 T cell receptor beta chains were sequenced from one sample in a study of vaccination effects on CD4 cells after COVID-19. Measured with immunoSEQ multiplex PCR; TCRdb has only the in-frame clones, and not every one. Of just under 75,000 clones listed, about 73% were seen once; the top ten hold approximately 2.4%. Subsequent to a culture period of approximately 11 days, CD4+ T cells were isolated. Participants got two doses of BNT162b2 or mRNA-1273 vaccine. These receptors' targets are unknown. Here the sequenced sample was CD4+ T cells from PBMCs cultured without peptide, taken after COVID-19 vaccination. These receptor sequences come from a human donor who received a COVID-19 vaccine.

V and J are TRBV4-2 and TRBJ2-5; TRBD2 might be the D (6 bases). Germline-derived CDR1 and CDR2 are LGHNA and YNFKEQ. The CDR3 spans 15 residues. V shed 2 bases and J shed 5 bases, with 15 bases lying between them. The CDR3 DNA reads TGTGCCAGCAGCCAATCTGCGGTAGCGGTTGAGACCCAGTACTTC. Protein sequence: CASSQSAVAVETQYF.

The rearrangement joins TRBV10-1 to TRBJ2-5; 8 bases map to TRBD2. This CDR3 comprises 13 residues. V dropped 7 bases and J dropped 3; count of bases not matched to a gene: 4. Germline V gene lookup returns CDR1 WNHNN and CDR2 SYGVQD (reference sequence). The CDR3 loop reads CASILTSEETQYF. CDR3 sequence (DNA): TGCGCCAGCATCCTGACTAGCGAAGAGACCCAGTACTTC.

V gene TRBV10-2 combines with J gene TRBJ2-7, with 7 bases lining up with TRBD1. The J segment lost 2 bases and the V segment lost 3 bases, leaving 4 bases of the junction unmatched. CDR1 WSHSY and CDR2 SAAADI come from the germline V gene. CDR3 length equals 14 residues. Here the CDR3 reads CASSDRGTTYEQYV. The CDR3 DNA reads TGCGCCAGCAGTGACAGGGGGACGACCTACGAGCAGTACGTC.

There are a few counts of this clone. V gene TRBV19 combines with J gene TRBJ1-1; D is uncertain. Germline V lookup: CDR1 LNHDA, CDR2 SQIVND (reference sequence). There are 12 residues in the CDR3. Trimming took off 5 bases at V and 5 bases at J, with 9 bases between the two ends. The CDR3 bases are TGTGCCAGTAGTGCCAAAAGAACTGAAGCTTTCTTT. It yields the protein CASSAKRTEAFF.

The CDR3 DNA reads TGTGCCAGCAGCTTAAGGACAGGCCTAGGAGCTTTCTTT. Protein sequence: CASSLRTGLGAFF. This chain connects TRBV7-8 to TRBJ1-1, with 7 bases matching TRBD1. V dropped 2 bases and J dropped 10; count of bases not matched to a gene: 7. Germline CDR1 reads SGHVS; CDR2 reads FQNEAQ. The CDR3 covers 13 residues.

This chain uses TRBV11-2 with TRBJ1-2; weak D call: TRBD1 (6 bases). CDR1 is SGHAT, CDR2 FQNNGV, per germline. The V gene lost 0 bases and the J gene lost 4 bases, with 12 bases spanning the gap. The CDR3 contains 15 residues. CDR3 amino acids: CASSLEGASIYGYTF. CDR3 DNA: TGTGCCAGCAGCTTAGAGGGGGCTAGTATCTATGGCTACACCTTC.